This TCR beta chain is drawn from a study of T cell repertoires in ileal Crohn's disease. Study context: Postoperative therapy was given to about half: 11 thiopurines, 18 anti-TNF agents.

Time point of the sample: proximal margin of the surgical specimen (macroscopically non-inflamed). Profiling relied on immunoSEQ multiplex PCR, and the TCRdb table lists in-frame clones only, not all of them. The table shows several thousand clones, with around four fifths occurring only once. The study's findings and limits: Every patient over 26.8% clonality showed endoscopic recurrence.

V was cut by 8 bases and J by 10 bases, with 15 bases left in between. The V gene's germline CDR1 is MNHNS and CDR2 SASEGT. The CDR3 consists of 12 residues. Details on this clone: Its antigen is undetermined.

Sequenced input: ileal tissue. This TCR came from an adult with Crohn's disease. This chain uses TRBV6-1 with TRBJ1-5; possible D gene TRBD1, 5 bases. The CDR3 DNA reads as TGTGCCAGCGGCAGGGCAGACGATCCCCAGCATTTT. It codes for CASGRADDPQHF.